This T cell receptor (beta chain) was profiled in a study of blood T cells in healthy people across ages. There are 13 residues in the CDR3. The germline V gene encodes CDR1 SGHAT and CDR2 FQDESV (reference sequence). V was trimmed by 5 bases and J by 4 bases, leaving 12 bases between them. This clonotype was recorded a few times. Primers used in a second PCR of about 7 to 12 cycles were a sample-barcoded 5' primer and a J-beta primer mix. In TCRdb, the 5' RACE reads were re-called with MiXCR into one record per CDR3 protein. The sample gives roughly 1,800,000 distinct CDR3 sequences, just under 50% of which show up once; approximately 2% is in the top ten.

This TCR was recovered from a middle-aged woman in good health. Sequenced input: blood. V and J are TRBV11-1 and TRBJ2-7, with a tentative D call TRBD1 (6 bases). The CDR3 here is CASSVDRLYEQYF. The DNA of the CDR3 is TGTGCCAGCAGCGTTGACAGGCTATACGAGCAGTACTTC.